This T cell receptor (beta chain) was documented in a study of cytotoxic CD8 clonotypes in ibrutinib-treated CLL. Study-wide context: Responses: some 25 partial, 2 complete; after median roughly 68 months, roughly 15 stayed remitted, some twelve progressed. Response samples were taken after a median about 12 months of treatment, range 6 to 36.

The CDR3 is 14 amino acids. Germline lookup yields CDR1 SGHTA and CDR2 FQGNSA. V lost 1 base, J lost 4 bases, and 8 bases lay in between. Libraries were prepared by immunoSEQ multiplex PCR; TCRdb keeps only in-frame clonotypes and omits some of them. Of approximately 300,000 clones listed, 80% were seen once; the top ten hold roughly 7%. This clonotype originated in a human donor with chronic lymphocytic leukemia. The chain is built from TRBV7-2 and TRBJ1-5; D possibly corresponds to TRBD1 (5 bases). Sequencing was performed on PBMCs, taken before ibrutinib treatment. CDR3 coding DNA: TGTGCCAGCAGCTTAGGGACACTTAATCAGCCCCAGCATTTT. Amino acid sequence: CASSLGTLNQPQHF.